What follows are 14 T cell receptor beta chains derived from one specimen sequenced in a study of patients and donors after allogeneic stem cell transplantation. TCRdb recomputed calls from the RT-PCR reads with MiXCR, one row per CDR3 protein. The data contain 900 or so distinct CDR3 sequences, about a quarter of them seen just once; the ten biggest clones take up roughly three quarters. Sequencing used blood, either unsorted or a sorted T cell fraction (not recorded which). The origin of the receptors is a human donor who was either an allogeneic HSCT recipient or a stem cell or donor lymphocyte infusion donor (not recorded which). It is not recorded whose cells these are; they may come from a transplant donor.

This clonotype has a handful of counts. The chain recombines TRBV5-5 with TRBJ1-1; D gene ambiguous. Germline V gene lookup returns CDR1 SGHKS and CDR2 YYEKEE (reference sequence). The CDR3 length is 14 residues. The V end was cut by 4 bases, the J end by 0 bases, with 10 bases between. CDR3 bases: TGTGCCAGCAGCGCCACACCCATGAACACTGAAGCTTTCTTT. It yields the protein CASSATPMNTEAFF.

The V and J genes are TRBV10-3 and TRBJ2-3, with unresolved D. This CDR3 has 12 residues. The germline gives CDR1 ENHRY, CDR2 SYGVKD. V was cut by 5 bases and J by 5 bases, with 8 bases left in between. This chain's CDR3 is CAISILRDTQYF. DNA for the CDR3: TGTGCCATCAGTATTCTCAGAGATACGCAGTATTTT.

This clonotype was recorded once. The chain joins TRBV25-1 to TRBJ2-3; no reliable D call. CDR1 is MGHDK, CDR2 SYGVNS, per germline. CDR3 length: 14 residues. V was cut by 2 bases and J by 4 bases, with 10 bases left in between. The CDR3 reads CASSERRIADTQYF. In DNA, the CDR3 is TGTGCCAGCAGTGAACGACGAATCGCAGATACGCAGTATTTT.

This clonotype has only a few counts. The chain employs TRBV10-3 and TRBJ1-1; D remains ambiguous. This CDR3 is built from 13 residues. V was shortened by 5 bases and J by 3 bases, with 10 bases between the two germline ends. Germline V lookup: CDR1 ENHRY, CDR2 SYGVKD. In DNA, the CDR3 is TGTGCCATCAGTATAAACCAGCACACTGAAGCTTTCTTT. Amino acid sequence: CAISINQHTEAFF.

The chain joins TRBV10-3 to TRBJ1-4, with a tentative D call TRBD1 (5 bases). Trimming took 3 bases from V and 9 from J, leaving 17 bases between them. Germline CDR1 is ENHRY and CDR2 is SYGVKD. The CDR3 is 15 amino acids. Here the CDR3 reads CAISDDSLEGKKLFF. The CDR3 DNA reads as TGTGCCATCAGTGATGACAGTCTAGAGGGGAAAAAACTGTTTTTT.

By share, this clonotype counts as large. The chain combines TRBV6-5 with TRBJ2-1; 12 bases are shared with TRBD2. J was trimmed by 6 bases and V by 6 bases; bases with no gene match: 0. The germline gives CDR1 MNHEY, CDR2 SVGAGI. This CDR3 is 13 amino acids long. CDR3 sequence: CASRTSGGNEQFF. For the CDR3, the DNA is TGTGCCAGCAGGACTAGCGGGGGCAATGAGCAGTTCTTC.

This clonotype is labeled as medium-sized. V gene TRBV30 combines with J gene TRBJ1-6; tentative D call: TRBD1 (5 bases). Germline V gene data show CDR1 as GTSNPN and CDR2 as SVGIG (reference sequence). The V end lost 0 bases, the J end lost 8 bases, and 11 bases lay between the germline ends. The CDR3 covers 14 residues. The CDR3 reads CAWSVGPGYSPLHF. The CDR3 nucleotides are TGTGCCTGGAGTGTAGGTCCAGGGTATTCACCCCTCCACTTT.

This clonotype was seen only a few times. The chain couples TRBV20-1 to TRBJ1-5; D may be TRBD1 (5 bases). CDR3 size: 14 residues. The germline V gene has CDR1 DFQATT and CDR2 SNEGSKA (reference sequence). Trimming pared 0 bases from V and 4 bases from J, leaving 10 bases between. The CDR3 bases are TGCAGTGCTAGAGATAGGGACGTAAATCAGCCCCAGCATTTT. It is translated as CSARDRDVNQPQHF.

This clonotype appeared a few times. V and J are TRBV7-8 and TRBJ2-3; D remains ambiguous. The CDR3 has 14 residues. The germline gives CDR1 SGHVS, CDR2 FQNEAQ. V lost 1 base, J lost 3 bases, and 8 bases lay in between. CDR3 loop: CASSLEWDTDTQYF. The CDR3 coding sequence is TGTGCCAGCAGCTTAGAATGGGATACAGATACGCAGTATTTT.

This clonotype is termed large. The rearrangement uses TRBV12-3 or TRBV12-4 and TRBJ2-3; D perhaps matches TRBD2 (6 bases). The CDR3 spans 14 residues. V was shortened by 7 bases and J by 4 bases, with 15 bases between the two germline ends. The CDR3 spells CASTRGNSADTQYF. CDR3 nucleotides: TGTGCCAGCACACGGGGGAATAGCGCAGATACGCAGTATTTT.

The DNA for the CDR3 is TGTGCCAGCAGCACCGACAGATACAATGAGCAGTTCTTC. This translates into CASSTDRYNEQFF. The chain recombines TRBV7-2 with TRBJ2-1, with D maybe TRBD1 (5 bases). Germline-derived CDR1 and CDR2 are SGHTA and FQGNSA. With 5 bases removed from V and 4 bases from J, the gap between germline ends came to 9 bases. The CDR3 length is 13 residues. The variable domain in full, with the rest retrieved from reference TRBV7-2 and TRBJ2-1, is GAGVSQSPSNKVTEKGKDVELRCDPISGHTALYWYRQSLGQGLEFLIYFQGNSAPDKSGLPSDRFSAERTGGSVSTLTIQRTQQEDSAVYLCASSTDRYNEQFFGPGTRLTVL.

J is TRBJ2-1 and V is TRBV6-1; D remains ambiguous. CDR1 is MNHNS and CDR2 is SASEGT in the germline V gene. V was trimmed by 5 bases and J by 2 bases, leaving 10 bases between them. The CDR3 length is 14 residues. The CDR3 DNA is TGTGCCAGCAGTCTGACGGGTCCCTACAATGAGCAGTTCTTC. Encoded protein: CASSLTGPYNEQFF.

This clonotype is categorized as large. V is TRBV12-2 and J is TRBJ1-1. TRBV12-2 is given as a pseudogene. The CDR3 has 15 amino acids. The CDR3 DNA sequence: TGTGCAAGTCGCTTAGCGGCGGTATTGAACACTGAAGCTTTCTTT. Amino acid sequence: CASRLAAVLNTEAFF.

The rearrangement uses TRBV7-6 and TRBJ2-3; perhaps TRBD1 as D (5 bases). This CDR3 spans 16 amino acids. CDR1 and CDR2 from the germline V gene are SGHVS and FNYEAQ. V dropped 2 bases and J dropped 0 bases, with 12 bases sitting between them. The CDR3: CASSLRGGTSTDTQYF. Written as DNA, the CDR3 is TGTGCCAGCAGCTTAAGGGGCGGAACTAGCACAGATACGCAGTATTTT. Together with reference TRBV7-6 and TRBJ2-3, the CDR3 gives the full variable domain: GAGVSQSPRYKVTKRGQDVALRCDPISGHVSLYWYRQALGQGPEFLTYFNYEAQQDKSGLPNDRFSAERPEGSISTLTIQRTEQRDSAMYRCASSLRGGTSTDTQYFGPGTRLTVL.